A few counts support the clone carrying this T cell receptor (beta chain). As yet, its antigen is unknown. This record belongs to a study of T cell responses to AZD1222 COVID-19 vaccine. Study-level findings and limits: It should be noted that donors were predominantly white British and more often female, and clonal diversity was possibly underestimated.

CDR3 size: 13 residues. Trimming at V came to 4 bases and at J to 2 bases, leaving 3 bases not matched to a gene. CDR1 SGHRS and CDR2 YFSETQ come from the germline V gene. Method: immunoSEQ multiplex PCR; TCRdb's copy keeps in-frame clones and lacks some. This sample carries around 92,000 clones, roughly nine tenths of them seen once, and the ten largest clones take 7.5%. The TCR sequence derives from an adult in good health. The chain carries TRBV5-1 and TRBJ2-7, with 7 bases lining up with TRBD1. This specimen was peripheral blood, taken on day 0 of AZD1222 vaccination. CDR3 amino acids: CASSRDRAYEQYF. The CDR3, as DNA: TGCGCCAGCAGCCGCGACAGGGCCTACGAGCAGTACTTC.